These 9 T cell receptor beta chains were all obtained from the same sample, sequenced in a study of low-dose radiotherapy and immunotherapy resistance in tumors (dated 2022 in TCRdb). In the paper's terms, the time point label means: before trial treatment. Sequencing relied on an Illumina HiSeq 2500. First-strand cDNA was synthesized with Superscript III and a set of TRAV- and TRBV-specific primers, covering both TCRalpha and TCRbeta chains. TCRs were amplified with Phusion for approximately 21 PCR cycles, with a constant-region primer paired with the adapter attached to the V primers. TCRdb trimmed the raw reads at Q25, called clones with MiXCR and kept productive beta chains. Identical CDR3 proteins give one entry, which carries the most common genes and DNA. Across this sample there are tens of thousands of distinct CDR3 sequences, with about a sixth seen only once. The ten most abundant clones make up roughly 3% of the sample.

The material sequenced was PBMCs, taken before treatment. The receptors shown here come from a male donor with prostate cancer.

The CDR3 spells CASSLNRGQPQHF. CDR3 in DNA: TGCGCCAGCAGCCTCAACAGGGGGCAGCCCCAGCATTTT. The rearrangement uses TRBV5-1 and TRBJ1-5, with TRBD1 matching 8 bases. The V segment lost 4 bases and the J segment 7 bases; nucleotides outside the gene matches: 4. CDR3 size: 13 residues. In germline, CDR1 is SGHRS, CDR2 YFSETQ.

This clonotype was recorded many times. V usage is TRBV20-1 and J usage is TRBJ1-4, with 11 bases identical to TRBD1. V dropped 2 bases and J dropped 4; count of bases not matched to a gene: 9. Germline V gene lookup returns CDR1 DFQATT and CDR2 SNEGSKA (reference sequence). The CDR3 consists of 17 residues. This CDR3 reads CSARPAGQGAFNEKLFF. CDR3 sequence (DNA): TGCAGTGCTAGACCTGCCGGACAGGGGGCTTTTAATGAAAAACTGTTTTTT.

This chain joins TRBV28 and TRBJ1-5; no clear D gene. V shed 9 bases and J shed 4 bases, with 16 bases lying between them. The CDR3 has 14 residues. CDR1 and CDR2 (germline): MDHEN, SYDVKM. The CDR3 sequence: CASRSAVRNQPQHF. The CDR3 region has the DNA TGTGCCAGTAGGAGTGCCGTAAGGAATCAGCCCCAGCATTTT. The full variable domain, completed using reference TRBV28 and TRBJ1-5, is DVKVTQSSRYLVKRTGEKVFLECVQDMDHENMFWYRQDPGLGLRLIYFSYDVKMKEKGDIPEGYSVSREKKERFSLILESASTNQTSMYLCASRSAVRNQPQHFGDGTRLSIL.

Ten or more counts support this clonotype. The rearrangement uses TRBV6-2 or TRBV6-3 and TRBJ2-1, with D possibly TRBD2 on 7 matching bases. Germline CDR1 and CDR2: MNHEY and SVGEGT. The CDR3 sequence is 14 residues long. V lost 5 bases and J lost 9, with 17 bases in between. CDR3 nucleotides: TGTGCCAGCAGTGTGAGGGGGGGCCCGAGTGAGCAGTTCTTC. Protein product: CASSVRGGPSEQFF.

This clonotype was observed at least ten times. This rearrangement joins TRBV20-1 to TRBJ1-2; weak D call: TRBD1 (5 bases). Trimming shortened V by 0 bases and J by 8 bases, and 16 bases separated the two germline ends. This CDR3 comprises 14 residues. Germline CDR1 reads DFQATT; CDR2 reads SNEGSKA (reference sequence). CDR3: CSARDPQGGGGYTF. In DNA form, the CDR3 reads TGCAGTGCTAGAGATCCGCAGGGTGGAGGAGGCTACACCTTC.

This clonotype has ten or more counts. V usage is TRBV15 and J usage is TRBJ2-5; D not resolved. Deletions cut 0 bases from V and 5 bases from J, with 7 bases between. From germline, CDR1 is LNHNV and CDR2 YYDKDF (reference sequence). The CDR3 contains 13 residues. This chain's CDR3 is CATSREGFETQYF. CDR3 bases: TGTGCCACCAGCAGAGAGGGTTTTGAGACCCAGTACTTC.

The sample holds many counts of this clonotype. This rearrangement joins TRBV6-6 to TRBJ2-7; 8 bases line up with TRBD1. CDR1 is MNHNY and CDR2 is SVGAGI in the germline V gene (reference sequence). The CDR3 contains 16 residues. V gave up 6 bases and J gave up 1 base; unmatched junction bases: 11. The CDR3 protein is CASRKNSRDRSYEQYF. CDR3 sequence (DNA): TGTGCCAGCAGGAAGAATTCTCGGGACAGGTCCTACGAGCAGTACTTC.

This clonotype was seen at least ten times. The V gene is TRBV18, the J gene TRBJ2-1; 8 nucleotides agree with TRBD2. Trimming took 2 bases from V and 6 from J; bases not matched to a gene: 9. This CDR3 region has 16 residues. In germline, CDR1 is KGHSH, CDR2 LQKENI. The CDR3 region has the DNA TGTGCCAGCTCACCATCAACGGGGGGGCAAGGCAATGAGCAGTTCTTC. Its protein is CASSPSTGGQGNEQFF. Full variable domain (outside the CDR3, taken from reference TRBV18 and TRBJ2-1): NAGVMQNPRHLVRRRGQEARLRCSPMKGHSHVYWYRQLPEEGLKFMVYLQKENIIDESGMPKERFSAEFPKEGPSILRIQQVVRGDSAAYFCASSPSTGGQGNEQFFGPGTRLTVL.

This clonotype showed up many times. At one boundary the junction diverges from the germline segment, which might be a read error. The CDR3 sequence: CASSYTRSGELFF. The CDR3 nucleotides read TGTGCTAGCAGCTACACCAGATCCGGGGAGCTGTTTTTT. This chain links TRBV7-7 with TRBJ2-2; D remains ambiguous. The germline CDR1 and CDR2 sequences are SSHAT and FNYEAQ (reference sequence). The CDR3 contains 13 residues.